This T cell receptor beta chain emerged from a study of T cells in Graves' hyperthyroidism and ophthalmopathy. Notes on the study in general: Ophthalmopathy prediction by the model preceded onset by a median roughly 6 months.

It was RNA transcripts that yielded the amplified TCR beta CDR3 regions. HTBI primers drove first-round RT-PCR of the TCR CDR3. TCRdb itself ran the multiplex PCR reads through MiXCR, one entry per CDR3 protein. The profile shows 200,000 to 250,000 distinct CDR3 sequences, about a sixth of them singletons. Investigators excluded patients with uncontrolled infection, other autoimmune disease, pregnancy or lactation. A roughly 9.3 ml volume of fresh peripheral blood provided the PBMCs. On this clonotype itself: Its matching antigen is unknown.

The CDR3 runs to 14 residues. V lost 6 bases and J lost 1, with 12 bases in between. The sequence came from a woman under 30 with Graves' ophthalmopathy. The specimen sequenced was blood. This chain connects TRBV12-3 or TRBV12-4 to TRBJ1-1, with D possibly matching TRBD1 (5 bases). CDR3 sequence reads: CASRPSGGNTEAFF. In DNA form, the CDR3 reads TGTGCCAGCAGACCCTCGGGGGGGAACACTGAAGCTTTCTTT.